A selection of T cell receptor beta chains follows, all from one sample in a study of a mutant IDH1 vaccine in newly diagnosed glioma. These receptors have no identified antigens. Generated by immunoSEQ multiplex PCR, the TCRdb table keeps only in-frame clones and is missing some. Seen here are some 58,000 clones, approximately 80% observed once, and the top ten hold 4.5% to 6%. This sample comprised PBMCs, obtained from a glioma patient whose treatment included an IDH1 peptide vaccine. Source of these receptors: a man in his forties with glioma. CDR3s include the opening cysteine and the closing phenylalanine or tryptophan. D genes are given only for firm matches. Clone size is shown for a subset of rows, as once, few, many or a class of expanded clone.

NA	TRBV13	TRBJ2-3	NA	CASSPRAGGTDTQYF	TGTGCCAGCAGCCCCCGGGCCGGGGGCACAGATACGCAGTATTTT
NA	TRBV19	TRBJ2-3	NA	CASYAPRGNTQYF	TGTGCCAGTTACGCGCCCAGGGGAAATACGCAGTATTTT
TRBD2	TRBV7-8	TRBJ2-3	NA	CASSFWGLAGGPVTDTQYF	TGTGCCAGCAGTTTCTGGGGGCTAGCGGGAGGGCCGGTCACAGATACGCAGTATTTT
TRBD1	TRBV6-6	TRBJ2-5	NA	CASRNRGTETQYF	TGTGCCAGCAGAAACAGGGGAACGGAGACCCAGTACTTC
TRBD2	TRBV9	TRBJ2-5	NA	CASSVEGTSGGETQYF	TGTGCCAGCAGCGTAGAAGGGACTAGCGGAGGGGAGACCCAGTACTTC
NA	TRBV4-2	TRBJ2-5	NA	CASRGQETQYF	TGTGCCAGCAGGGGACAAGAGACCCAGTACTTC
TRBD2	TRBV19	TRBJ2-1	NA	CASSIRLAENNEQFF	TGTGCCAGTAGTATACGGCTAGCGGAGAACAATGAGCAGTTCTTC
TRBD2	TRBV7-2	TRBJ2-7	NA	CASSRLAGAYEQYF	TGTGCCAGCAGCCGCCTAGCGGGGGCCTACGAGCAGTACTTC
NA	TRBV14	TRBJ1-6	few	CASKEEAKSSPLHF	TGTGCCAGCAAAGAGGAAGCAAAGTCTTCACCCCTCCACTTT
NA	TRBV19	TRBJ2-2	NA	CASSIDLRGFYTGELFF	TGTGCCAGTAGTATAGATCTAAGGGGATTTTACACCGGGGAGCTGTTTTTT
NA	TRBV6-6	TRBJ1-1	NA	CASSFHRTIKGTEAFF	TGTGCCAGCAGCTTTCATCGGACAATAAAAGGGACTGAAGCTTTCTTT
TRBD1	TRBV11-2	TRBJ2-1	once	CASSLYGTGDNEQFF	TGTGCCAGCAGCTTATACGGGACAGGTGACAATGAGCAGTTCTTC
NA	TRBV5-6	TRBJ2-3	few	CASSSGPNSEYF	TGTGCCAGCAGCTCCGGACCCAACTCGGAGTATTTT
NA	TRBV4-3	TRBJ1-2	once	CASSPDGSGKNYGYTF	TGCGCCAGCAGCCCTGATGGGTCAGGAAAGAACTATGGCTACACCTTC
NA	TRBV4-2	TRBJ1-5	NA	CASSQEATGYNQPQHF	TGTGCCAGCAGCCAAGAAGCAACGGGTTACAATCAGCCCCAGCATTTT
TRBD1	TRBV29-1	TRBJ2-2	NA	CSVGSGTANTGELFF	TGCAGCGTAGGCTCCGGGACAGCAAACACCGGGGAGCTGTTTTTT
NA	TRBV6-5	TRBJ1-1	few	CASSYSSGYTEAFF	TGTGCCAGCAGTTACTCGTCGGGATATACTGAAGCTTTCTTT
NA	TRBV28	TRBJ1-1	NA	CASRTGQSVPAFF	TGTGCCAGCAGGACCGGACAATCCGTACCAGCTTTCTTT
NA	TRBV19	TRBJ1-5	NA	CASTMTRSQPQHF	TGTGCCAGTACCATGACGCGCAGCCAGCCCCAGCATTTT
NA	TRBV28	TRBJ2-3	NA	CASSLVDTDTQYF	TGTGCCAGCAGTTTAGTGGACACAGATACGCAGTATTTT
TRBD2	TRBV10-3	TRBJ2-1	NA	CAISASGRGYNEQFF	TGTGCCATCAGTGCTAGCGGGAGGGGGTACAATGAGCAGTTCTTC
TRBD2	TRBV6-4	TRBJ2-3	NA	CASSDGTSYYAQYF	TGTGCCAGCAGTGACGGGACTAGCTATTACGCGCAGTATTTT
NA	TRBV6-6	TRBJ2-5	NA	CASSYSEDEWETQYF	TGTGCCAGCAGTTACTCAGAGGACGAGTGGGAGACCCAGTACTTC
NA	TRBV9	TRBJ2-7	NA	CASSVEAFSYEQYF	TGTGCCAGCAGCGTAGAGGCCTTCTCCTACGAGCAGTACTTC
TRBD2	TRBV11-2	TRBJ2-2	NA	CASSGLAGLTGELFF	TGTGCCAGCAGCGGACTAGCGGGCCTCACCGGGGAGCTGTTTTTT
TRBD1	TRBV19	TRBJ1-5	few	CASRNPGTGGPDQPQHF	TGTGCCAGTAGGAACCCCGGGACAGGGGGCCCGGATCAGCCCCAGCATTTT
TRBD2	TRBV19	TRBJ2-5	once	CASSMLFGRAGETQYF	TGTGCCAGTAGTATGTTGTTCGGGAGGGCCGGTGAGACCCAGTACTTC
TRBD1	TRBV28	TRBJ1-1	NA	CASSRGGASEAFF	TGTGCCAGCAGTCGAGGGGGCGCGTCTGAAGCTTTCTTT
NA	TRBV5-1	TRBJ1-1	NA	CASRTDRLNTEAFF	TGCGCCAGCAGAACGGACAGATTGAACACTGAAGCTTTCTTT